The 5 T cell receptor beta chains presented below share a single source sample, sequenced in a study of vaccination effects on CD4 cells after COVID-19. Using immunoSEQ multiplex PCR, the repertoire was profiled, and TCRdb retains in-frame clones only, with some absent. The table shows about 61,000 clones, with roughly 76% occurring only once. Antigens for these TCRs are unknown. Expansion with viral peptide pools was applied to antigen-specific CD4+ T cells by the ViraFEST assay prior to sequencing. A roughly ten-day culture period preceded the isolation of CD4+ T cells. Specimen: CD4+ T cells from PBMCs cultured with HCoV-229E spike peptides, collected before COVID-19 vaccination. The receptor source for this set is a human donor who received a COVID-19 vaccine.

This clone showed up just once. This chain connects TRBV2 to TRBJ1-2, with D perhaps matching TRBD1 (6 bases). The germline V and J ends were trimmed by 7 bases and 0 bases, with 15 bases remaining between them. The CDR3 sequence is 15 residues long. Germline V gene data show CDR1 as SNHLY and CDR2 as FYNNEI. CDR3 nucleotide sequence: TGTGCCAGCACCCGGACAGTTACTTCTAACTATGGCTACACCTTC. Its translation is CASTRTVTSNYGYTF.

CDR3 sequence: CASKLAGGPNEQFF. In DNA, the CDR3 is TGTGCCAGCAAACTAGCGGGGGGGCCAAATGAGCAGTTCTTC. The V and J genes are TRBV6-5 and TRBJ2-1; TRBD2 matches at 13 bases. Germline V gives CDR1 MNHEY, CDR2 SVGAGI. The CDR3 is 14 residues long. Trimming at V came to 7 bases and at J to 7 bases, leaving 4 bases not matched to a gene.

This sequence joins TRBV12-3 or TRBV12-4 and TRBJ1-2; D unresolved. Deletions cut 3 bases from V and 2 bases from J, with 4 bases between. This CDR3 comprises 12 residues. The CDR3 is CASSFWNYGYTF. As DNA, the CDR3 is TGTGCCAGCAGTTTCTGGAACTATGGCTACACCTTC.

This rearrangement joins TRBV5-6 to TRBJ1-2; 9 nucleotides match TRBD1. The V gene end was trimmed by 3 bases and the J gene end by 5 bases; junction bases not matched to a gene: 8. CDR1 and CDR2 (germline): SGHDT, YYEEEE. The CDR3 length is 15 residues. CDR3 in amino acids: CASSSSPGQGYGYTF. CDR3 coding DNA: TGTGCCAGCAGCTCGTCCCCGGGACAGGGATATGGCTACACCTTC.

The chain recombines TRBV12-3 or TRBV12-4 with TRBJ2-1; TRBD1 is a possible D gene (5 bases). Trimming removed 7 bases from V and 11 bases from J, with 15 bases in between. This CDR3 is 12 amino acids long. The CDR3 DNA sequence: TGTGCCAGCAATTCCGTTCAGGGCCAGCAGTTCTTC. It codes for CASNSVQGQQFF.